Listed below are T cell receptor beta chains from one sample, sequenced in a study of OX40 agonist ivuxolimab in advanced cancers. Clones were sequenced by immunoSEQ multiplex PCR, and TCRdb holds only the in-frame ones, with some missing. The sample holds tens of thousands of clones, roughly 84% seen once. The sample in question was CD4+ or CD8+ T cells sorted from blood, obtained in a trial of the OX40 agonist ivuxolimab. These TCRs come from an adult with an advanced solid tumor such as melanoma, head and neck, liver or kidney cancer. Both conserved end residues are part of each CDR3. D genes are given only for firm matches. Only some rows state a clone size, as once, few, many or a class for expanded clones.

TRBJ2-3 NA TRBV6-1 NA CASCESQGGRITDTQYF TGTGCCAGCTGTGAGTCGCAGGGGGGAAGGATCACAGATACGCAGTATTTT
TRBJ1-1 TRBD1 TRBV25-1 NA CASSDPAGGTEAFF TGTGCCAGCAGTGATCCGGCAGGGGGGACTGAAGCTTTCTTT
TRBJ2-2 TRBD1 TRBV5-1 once CASSPGQVSTGELFF TGCGCCAGCAGCCCCGGACAGGTGTCGACCGGGGAGCTGTTTTTT
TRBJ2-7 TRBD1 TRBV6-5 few CASYGTGGSYEQYF TGTGCCAGCTACGGGACAGGAGGCTCCTACGAGCAGTACTTC
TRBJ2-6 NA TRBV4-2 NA CASSSSGANVLTF TGTGCCAGCAGCTCTTCTGGGGCCAACGTCCTGACTTTC
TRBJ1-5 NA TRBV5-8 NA CASSLGQANQPQHF TGTGCCAGCAGCTTGGGACAAGCCAATCAGCCCCAGCATTTT
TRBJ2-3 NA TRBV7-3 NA CASSSHGLGGTDTQYF TGTGCCAGCAGCTCCCACGGACTAGGGGGGACAGATACGCAGTATTTT
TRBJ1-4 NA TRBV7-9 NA CASSLEAATNEKLFF TGTGCCAGCAGCTTAGAGGCGGCAACTAATGAAAAACTGTTTTTT
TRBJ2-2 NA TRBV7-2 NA CASSLLRPNGALFF TGTGCCAGCAGCTTATTGAGACCCAATGGGGCGCTGTTTTTT
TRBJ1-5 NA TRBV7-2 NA CASSPGEWSNQPQHF TGTGCCAGCAGCCCCGGTGAGTGGAGCAATCAGCCCCAGCATTTT
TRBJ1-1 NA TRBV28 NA CASSTIGGELLNTEAFF TGTGCCAGCAGTACCATTGGGGGGGAATTGTTGAACACTGAAGCTTTCTTT
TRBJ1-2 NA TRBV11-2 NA CASSPRGTNSPNYGYTF TGTGCCAGCAGCCCGAGGGGAACGAATTCCCCTAACTATGGCTACACCTTC
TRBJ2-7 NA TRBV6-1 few CASRARGESYEQYF TGTGCCAGCAGAGCTCGAGGCGAATCCTACGAGCAGTACTTC
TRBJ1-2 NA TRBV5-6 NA CASRRPQGGYTF TGTGCCAGCAGGAGACCACAGGGTGGCTACACCTTC
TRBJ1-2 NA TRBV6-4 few CASSRQPWANGYTF TGTGCCAGCAGTCGCCAACCGTGGGCCAATGGCTACACCTTC
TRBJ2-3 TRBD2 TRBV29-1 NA CSAGRRAGEFTDTQYF TGCAGCGCCGGCCGCCGAGCGGGAGAATTCACAGATACGCAGTATTTT
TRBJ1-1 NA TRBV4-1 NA CASSQGNRANEAFF TGCGCCAGCAGCCAAGGTAACAGGGCTAATGAAGCTTTCTTT
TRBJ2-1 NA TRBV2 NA CASSEFYGPSYNEQFF TGTGCCAGCAGTGAATTTTACGGGCCCTCCTACAATGAGCAGTTCTTC
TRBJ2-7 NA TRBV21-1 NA CASSSRGGPPSYEQYF TGTGCCAGCAGCTCTAGGGGAGGTCCTCCTTCCTACGAGCAGTACTTC
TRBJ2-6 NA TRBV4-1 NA CASSLGSGANVLTF TGCGCCAGCAGCTTGGGGTCTGGGGCCAACGTCCTGACTTTC